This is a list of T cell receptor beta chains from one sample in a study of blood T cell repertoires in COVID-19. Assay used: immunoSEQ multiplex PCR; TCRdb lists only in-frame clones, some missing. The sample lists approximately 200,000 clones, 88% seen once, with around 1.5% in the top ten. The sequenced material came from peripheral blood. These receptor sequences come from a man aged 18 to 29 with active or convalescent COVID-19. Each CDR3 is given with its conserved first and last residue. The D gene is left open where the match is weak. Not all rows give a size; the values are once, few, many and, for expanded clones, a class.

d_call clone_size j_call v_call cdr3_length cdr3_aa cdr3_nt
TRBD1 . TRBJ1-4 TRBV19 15 CASSSTGGRGEKLFF TGTGCCAGTAGTTCTACAGGGGGCAGAGGTGAAAAACTGTTTTTT
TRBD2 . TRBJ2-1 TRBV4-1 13 CASSQGLAIEQFF TGCGCCAGCAGCCAAGGACTAGCGATTGAGCAGTTCTTC
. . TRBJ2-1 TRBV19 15 CASSITGSAPGEQFF TGTGCCAGTAGTATCACGGGGAGTGCCCCGGGGGAGCAGTTCTTC
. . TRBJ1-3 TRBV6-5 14 CASSYSGAENTIYF TGTGCCAGCAGTTACTCAGGGGCCGAAAACACCATATATTTT
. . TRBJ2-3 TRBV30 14 CAWRSGPAGDTQYF TGTGCCTGGAGAAGCGGGCCCGCTGGGGATACGCAGTATTTT
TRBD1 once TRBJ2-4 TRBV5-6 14 CASSKTGDKNIQYF TGTGCCAGCAGCAAGACAGGGGACAAAAACATTCAGTACTTC
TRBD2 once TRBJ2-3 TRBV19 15 CASSTLAGAADTQYF TGTGCCAGTAGTACGCTAGCGGGAGCAGCAGATACGCAGTATTTT
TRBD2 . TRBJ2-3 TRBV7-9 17 CASSLTGTNPITDTQYF TGTGCCAGCAGCTTGACCGGGACTAACCCAATCACAGATACGCAGTATTTT
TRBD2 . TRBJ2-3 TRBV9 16 CASSPLTSVVEDTQYF TGTGCCAGCAGCCCATTGACTAGCGTAGTAGAAGATACGCAGTATTTT
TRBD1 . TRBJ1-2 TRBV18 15 CASSPDTGTGHGYTF TGTGCCAGCTCGCCTGACACCGGGACAGGGCATGGCTACACCTTC
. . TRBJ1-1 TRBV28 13 CASSLMQGSAAFF TGTGCCAGCAGTTTAATGCAGGGTTCCGCAGCTTTCTTT
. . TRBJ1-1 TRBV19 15 CASSISGRIYTEAFF TGTGCCAGTAGTATAAGCGGCAGAATATACACTGAAGCTTTCTTT
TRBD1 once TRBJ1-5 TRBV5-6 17 CASSLAGQGIGNQPQHF TGTGCCAGCAGCTTGGCTGGACAGGGAATAGGGAATCAGCCCCAGCATTTT
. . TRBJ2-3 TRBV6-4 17 CASSPLAGGSSTDTQYF TGTGCCAGCAGTCCCCTGGCCGGGGGATCTAGCACAGATACGCAGTATTTT
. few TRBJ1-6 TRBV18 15 CASSPQYSYNSPLHF TGTGCCAGCTCACCACAATATTCCTATAATTCACCCCTCCACTTT
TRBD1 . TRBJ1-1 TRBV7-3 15 CASSPTGAVGTEAFF TGTGCCAGCAGCCCGACAGGGGCGGTTGGCACTGAAGCTTTCTTT
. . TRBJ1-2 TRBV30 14 CAWSVSTEGYGYTF TGTGCCTGGAGTGTCTCAACAGAAGGCTATGGCTACACCTTC
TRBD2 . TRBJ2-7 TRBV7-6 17 CASSLGSGRARSYEQYF TGTGCCAGCAGCTTAGGAAGCGGGAGGGCTCGTTCCTACGAGCAGTACTTC
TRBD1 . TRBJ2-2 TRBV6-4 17 CASSDSQDRGSTGELFF TGTGCCAGCAGTGACTCTCAGGACAGGGGTTCGACCGGGGAGCTGTTTTTT
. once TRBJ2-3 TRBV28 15 CASTWRGQITDTQYF TGTGCCAGCACTTGGCGGGGACAGATCACAGATACGCAGTATTTT
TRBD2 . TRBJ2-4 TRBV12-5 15 CASGPGSGVGNIQYF TGTGCTAGTGGCCCGGGGAGCGGGGTTGGGAACATTCAGTACTTC
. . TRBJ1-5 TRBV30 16 CAWSGRSGASNQPQHF TGTGCCTGGAGTGGGCGGAGTGGGGCAAGCAATCAGCCCCAGCATTTT
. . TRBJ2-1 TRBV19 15 CASGSRVQAYNEQFF TGTGCCAGTGGATCCAGGGTTCAGGCCTACAATGAGCAGTTCTTC
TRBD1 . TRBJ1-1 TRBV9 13 CASSGTGDTEAFF TGTGCCAGCAGCGGCACAGGGGACACTGAAGCTTTCTTT
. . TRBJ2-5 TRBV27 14 CASSLSGLSETQYF TGTGCCAGCAGCCTATCGGGACTTTCCGAGACCCAGTACTTC
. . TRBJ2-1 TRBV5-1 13 CASSLASGVQQFF TGCGCCAGCAGCTTGGCCTCAGGGGTACAGCAGTTCTTC
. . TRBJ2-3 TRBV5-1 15 CASSLVGRSTDTQYF TGCGCCAGCAGCTTGGTTGGGCGAAGCACAGATACGCAGTATTTT
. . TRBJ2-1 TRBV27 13 CASSWQGYNEQFF TGTGCCAGCAGTTGGCAGGGCTACAATGAGCAGTTCTTC
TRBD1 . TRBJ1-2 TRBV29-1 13 CSVLGQENYGYTF TGCAGCGTTCTAGGACAGGAGAACTATGGCTACACCTTC
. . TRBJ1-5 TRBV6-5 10 CASSQQPQHF TGTGCCAGCAGTCAGCAGCCCCAGCATTTT
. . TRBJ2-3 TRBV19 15 CASSITSGAPDTQYF TGTGCCAGTAGTATAACTTCGGGAGCCCCAGATACGCAGTATTTT
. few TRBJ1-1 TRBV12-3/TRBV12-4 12 CASSLEGLEAFF TGTGCCAGCAGTTTAGAGGGACTTGAAGCTTTCTTT
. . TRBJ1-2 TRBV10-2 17 CASSDPGGQGYNYGYTF TGCGCCAGCAGTGACCCGGGGGGTCAGGGATATAACTATGGCTACACCTTC
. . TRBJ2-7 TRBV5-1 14 CASSLGTQPYEQYF TGCGCCAGCAGCTTAGGGACACAACCCTACGAGCAGTACTTC
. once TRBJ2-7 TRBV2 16 CASSQLTDRLLYEQYF TGTGCCAGCAGCCAATTGACGGACAGACTCTTGTACGAGCAGTACTTC
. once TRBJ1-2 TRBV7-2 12 CASSLVTGGYTF TGTGCCAGCAGCTTAGTAACAGGAGGCTACACCTTC
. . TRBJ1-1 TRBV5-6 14 CASSAPRGGTEAFF TGTGCCAGCAGCGCCCCGAGGGGAGGCACTGAAGCTTTCTTT
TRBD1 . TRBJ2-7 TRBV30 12 CAWRGGFYEQYF TGTGCCTGGAGAGGGGGCTTCTACGAGCAGTACTTC
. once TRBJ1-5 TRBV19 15 CASSIDGGGNQPQHF TGTGCCAGTAGTATAGACGGCGGGGGAAATCAGCCCCAGCATTTT
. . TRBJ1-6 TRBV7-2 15 CASSLESGRGSPLHF TGTGCCAGCAGCTTAGAGTCCGGGAGGGGTTCACCCCTCCACTTT
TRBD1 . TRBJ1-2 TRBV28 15 CASSQGQGYMGGYTF TGTGCCAGCAGCCAGGGACAGGGGTATATGGGTGGCTACACCTTC
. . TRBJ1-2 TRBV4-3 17 CASSQGDRGGINYGYTF TGCGCCAGCAGCCAAGGGGACCGGGGAGGGATTAACTATGGCTACACCTTC
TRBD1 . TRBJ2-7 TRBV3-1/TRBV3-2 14 CASSLTGDSYEQYF TGTGCCAGCAGCTTGACAGGGGACTCCTACGAGCAGTACTTC
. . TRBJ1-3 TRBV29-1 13 CSATGGVWNTIYF TGCAGCGCCACCGGGGGTGTTTGGAACACCATATATTTT
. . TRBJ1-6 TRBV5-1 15 CASSLMADSNSPLHF TGCGCCAGCAGCTTGATGGCGGACAGTAATTCACCCCTCCACTTT
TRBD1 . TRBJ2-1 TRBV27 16 CASSSLGQGAENEQFF TGTGCCAGCAGTTCATTAGGACAGGGGGCGGAAAATGAGCAGTTCTTC
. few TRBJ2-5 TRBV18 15 CASSPMTVPQETQYF TGTGCCAGCTCACCTATGACAGTACCCCAAGAGACCCAGTACTTC
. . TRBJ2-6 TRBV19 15 CASSPRTSGANVLTF TGTGCCAGTAGTCCGCGTACCTCTGGGGCCAACGTCCTGACTTTC
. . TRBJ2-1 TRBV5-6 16 CASSLFGFSSYNEQFF TGTGCCAGCAGCTTGTTCGGGTTTAGCTCCTACAATGAGCAGTTCTTC
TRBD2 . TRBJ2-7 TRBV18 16 CASSPRPGLAGAEQYF TGTGCCAGCTCACCAAGACCAGGACTAGCGGGAGCCGAGCAGTACTTC
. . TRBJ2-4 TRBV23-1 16 CASSQWLGRAKNIQYF TGCGCCAGCAGTCAATGGCTGGGGAGGGCCAAAAACATTCAGTACTTC
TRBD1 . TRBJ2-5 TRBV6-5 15 CASSTANRGLGTQYF TGTGCCAGCAGTACGGCCAACAGGGGGCTTGGGACCCAGTACTTC
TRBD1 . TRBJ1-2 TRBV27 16 CASSLSGTGGNYGYTF TGTGCCAGCAGTTTATCTGGGACAGGAGGCAACTATGGCTACACCTTC
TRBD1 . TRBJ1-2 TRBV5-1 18 CASSSDRAQLPYRHGYTF TGCGCCAGCAGCTCCGACAGGGCTCAATTACCTTATAGGCATGGCTACACCTTC
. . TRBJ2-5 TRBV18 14 CASSPHRDSETQYF TGTGCCAGCTCACCACATAGGGACTCGGAGACCCAGTACTTC
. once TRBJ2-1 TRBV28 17 CASSLGRWKQRDNEQFF TGTGCCAGCAGTTTAGGTCGTTGGAAACAGAGGGACAATGAGCAGTTCTTC